This T cell receptor beta chain comes out of a study of blood T cell repertoires in COVID-19. Background on the study: Sites across the United States, Italy and Spain contributed samples from acute and convalescent COVID-19. The cDNA or gDNA used as material had been derived from T cells, B-cell-depleted T cells, or PBMCs.

Under the authors' procedure: Nucleated cell number was recorded as an estimate derived from reference gene primer amplification. Clones were read by immunoSEQ multiplex PCR, and TCRdb kept only the in-frame ones, dropping some. The V and J calls and clone size were taken over from that table, and D and trimming were inferred from the DNA. The data show 300,000 to 450,000 clones, 88% seen once. The CDR3 is made up of 20 amino acids. With 2 bases clipped from V and 5 bases from J, the junction kept 14 bases outside the gene matches. Germline V gene lookup returns CDR1 KGHSH and CDR2 LQKENI. The clonotype comes from a woman aged 30 to 39 who had been exposed to COVID-19. Material: PBMCs or T cells enriched from blood (not recorded which). The chain couples TRBV18 to TRBJ2-6; the match to TRBD2 covers 11 bases. The CDR3 DNA is TGTGCCAGCTCACCATCCTATAGCGGGAGGGCCGAATTGAGGGCCAACGTCCTGACTTTC. It codes for CASSPSYSGRAELRANVLTF.